These 24 T cell receptor beta chains were all obtained from the same sample, sequenced in a study of naive and memory T cell subsets. Four PCR rounds used nested alpha and beta constant region primers plus the SP2 primer. TCRdb independently ran MiXCR on the UMI-ligation and nested PCR reads; one entry per CDR3 protein. The sample yields tens of thousands of distinct CDR3 sequences, roughly 5.4% seen once. A UMI-containing oligonucleotide was joined by 3' ligation to the TCR cDNA template. Sequenced input: blood. The receptors stem from an adult in good health.

The V call is TRBV20-1, the J call TRBJ2-1; 13 positions agree with TRBD2. The germline V gene has CDR1 DFQATT and CDR2 SNEGSKA (reference sequence). V lost 4 bases and J lost 5; bases outside the gene matches: 5. The CDR3 is 15 amino acids. This CDR3 reads CSATRLAGGDNEQFF. In DNA form, the CDR3 reads TGCAGTGCTACTAGACTAGCGGGAGGCGACAATGAGCAGTTCTTC.

This clonotype was counted only a few times. The rearrangement links TRBV5-4 to TRBJ2-2, with D hard to call. The V gene lost 0 bases and the J gene lost 4 bases, with 7 bases spanning the gap. The V gene's germline CDR1 is SGHNT and CDR2 YYREEE (reference sequence). The CDR3 loop spans 14 amino acids. CDR3 bases: TGTGCCAGCAGCTTGGACCAGAGCACCGGGGAGCTGTTTTTT. It codes for CASSLDQSTGELFF.

Ten or more counts support this clonotype. This chain joins TRBV7-2 and TRBJ1-4; D ambiguous. Trimming stripped 2 bases from V and 4 bases from J, with 17 bases between. The CDR3 spans 17 residues. CDR1 and CDR2 from the germline V gene are SGHTA and FQGNSA. The CDR3 DNA is TGTGCCAGCAGCTTAAGGTGGTCGGGCAGCGGTAATGAAAAACTGTTTTTT. Residues: CASSLRWSGSGNEKLFF.

Many counts were recorded for this clonotype. The chain uses TRBV20-1 and TRBJ1-2, with 8 bases that match TRBD1. Germline V lookup: CDR1 DFQATT, CDR2 SNEGSKA (reference sequence). Trimming took 3 bases from V and 7 from J; bases not matched to a gene: 10. The CDR3 runs to 14 residues. CDR3 loop: CSARTGEELAGYTF. CDR3 bases: TGCAGTGCTAGGACAGGGGAAGAGCTAGCTGGCTACACCTTC.

At least ten counts were recorded for this clonotype. As DNA, the CDR3 is TGTGCCAGCAGCTTAGTCCCTCTCGGCCAGCGCTATTACGAGCAGTACTTC. This sequence encodes CASSLVPLGQRYYEQYF. The chain links TRBV7-9 to TRBJ2-7; D gene unclear. V lost 1 base, J lost 4 bases, and 20 bases lay in between. The CDR3 contains 17 residues. Germline V lookup: CDR1 SEHNR, CDR2 FQNEAQ (reference sequence).

This clonotype has more than one count but fewer than ten. The rearrangement uses TRBV7-3 and TRBJ2-1; TRBD2 matches at 13 bases. V shed 4 bases, J shed 7 bases, and the junction held 4 bases outside the gene matches. The germline V gene encodes CDR1 SGHTA and CDR2 FQGTGA. The CDR3 consists of 15 residues. The CDR3 nucleotides read TGTGCCAGCAGCTCCACTAGCGGGAGGGTGAATGAGCAGTTCTTC. It codes for CASSSTSGRVNEQFF.

Concerning this clonotype: Being one base from a much bigger clone, this may be a read error. J is TRBJ2-7 and V is TRBV18; 8 bases line up with TRBD1. CDR3 length equals 15 residues. Germline-derived CDR1 and CDR2 are KGHSH and LQKENI. The CDR3 DNA sequence: TGTCCCAGCTCGCCCTTGGACAGGGCCATCTACGAGCAGTACTTC. Translation: CPSSPLDRAIYEQYF.

V and J are TRBV11-1 and TRBJ2-1; TRBD1 matches 7 bases. Trimming at V came to 5 bases and at J to 1 base, leaving 5 bases not matched to a gene. Germline-derived CDR1 and CDR2 are SGHAT and FQDESV (reference sequence). The CDR3 consists of 15 residues. CDR3 nucleotides: TGTGCCAGCAGCCAGAGGGACAGATCCTACAATGAGCAGTTCTTC. Translating gives CASSQRDRSYNEQFF. Complete variable domain (other parts from reference TRBV11-1 and TRBJ2-1): EAEVAQSPRYKITEKSQAVAFWCDPISGHATLYWYRQILGQGPELLVQFQDESVVDDSQLPKDRFSAERLKGVDSTLKIQPAELGDSAMYLCASSQRDRSYNEQFFGPGTRLTVL.

This clonotype was counted at least ten times. This chain links TRBV7-8 with TRBJ2-1; 12 nucleotides match TRBD2. There are 17 residues in the CDR3. Germline V CDR1 and CDR2: SGHVS, FQNEAQ. V trimming: 4 bases; J trimming: 7 bases; junction bases outside the gene matches: 11. In DNA form, the CDR3 reads TGTGCCAGCAGCTCCCCCCTAGCGGGAGGGGGACGGAATGAGCAGTTCTTC. It codes for CASSSPLAGGGRNEQFF.

This clonotype was recorded at least ten times. The V call is TRBV5-5, the J call TRBJ2-5, with D maybe TRBD1 (5 bases). The CDR3 is 13 residues long. Germline lookup yields CDR1 SGHKS and CDR2 YYEKEE (reference sequence). Trimming removed 1 base from V and 3 bases from J, with 7 bases in between. This CDR3 is CASSLSREETQYF. The DNA for the CDR3 is TGTGCCAGCAGCTTGAGCAGGGAAGAGACCCAGTACTTC.

This clonotype was picked up many times. The chain joins TRBV4-1 to TRBJ2-3; D is uncertain. Trimming took 1 base from V and 2 from J, leaving 10 bases between them. Germline CDR1 and CDR2: MGHRA and YSYEKL. The CDR3 length is 15 residues. Here the CDR3 DNA reads TGCGCCAGCAGCCAAGGGACCGTTGACACAGATACGCAGTATTTT. Protein product: CASSQGTVDTDTQYF.

This clonotype showed up many times. V is TRBV2 and J is TRBJ2-4, with TRBD2 as a possible D gene (5 bases). Germline loops: CDR1 SNHLY, CDR2 FYNNEI. The V end lost 9 bases, the J end lost 8 bases, and 14 bases lay between the germline ends. The CDR3 totals 12 residues. CDR3 region: CASKGLADIQYF. CDR3 nucleotides: TGTGCCAGTAAAGGACTGGCGGACATTCAGTACTTC.

This clonotype was seen repeatedly, ten times or more. This chain connects TRBV18 to TRBJ2-7; tentatively, D is TRBD1 (5 bases). The germline V and J ends were trimmed by 6 bases and 6 bases, with 18 bases remaining between them. The CDR3 has 14 residues. Germline-derived CDR1 and CDR2 are KGHSH and LQKENI. This CDR3 reads CASSALPDMGEQYF. The CDR3 coding sequence is TGTGCCAGCTCGGCACTGCCGGACATGGGCGAGCAGTACTTC.

This clonotype was counted many times. The J gene is TRBJ2-3, the V gene TRBV4-2; TRBD2 is a possible D gene (5 bases). In germline, CDR1 is LGHNA, CDR2 YNFKEQ. The CDR3 length is 14 residues. Trimming took off 0 bases at V and 6 bases at J, with 10 bases between the two ends. The DNA for the CDR3 is TGTGCCAGCAGCCAAGATCGGGGTTTGGATACGCAGTATTTT. Translated, it gives CASSQDRGLDTQYF.

There are many counts of this clonotype. CDR3 in DNA: TGTGCCAGCAGAGAGAGCTCTGGAAACACCATATATTTT. It specifies CASRESSGNTIYF. This rearrangement joins TRBV2 to TRBJ1-3; no reliable D call. Germline lookup yields CDR1 SNHLY and CDR2 FYNNEI. Trimming removed 6 bases from V and 0 bases from J, with 6 bases in between. The CDR3 spans 13 residues.

The table lists this clonotype with many counts. The rearrangement uses TRBV27 and TRBJ1-1; no firm D call. CDR1 and CDR2 from the germline V gene are MNHEY and SMNVEV (reference sequence). This CDR3 contains 17 residues. Trimming shortened V by 1 base and J by 2 bases, and 17 bases separated the two germline ends. CDR3 nucleotides: TGTGCCAGCAGTTTATTCCCTCTGCGGAGATCTAACACTGAAGCTTTCTTT. This codes for CASSLFPLRRSNTEAFF.

This clonotype was detected a few times. The chain is built from TRBV28 and TRBJ1-4; 10 nucleotides align to TRBD1. Germline V gives CDR1 MDHEN, CDR2 SYDVKM. Trimming cost V 3 bases and J 7 bases; bases outside gene matches: 11. The CDR3 length is 17 residues. CDR3 sequence (DNA): TGTGCCAGCAGTTTCCTACGGGGACAGGGGAAGGGTGAAAAACTGTTTTTT. It specifies CASSFLRGQGKGEKLFF. The full variable domain, rest sourced from reference TRBV28 and TRBJ1-4, is DVKVTQSSRYLVKRTGEKVFLECVQDMDHENMFWYRQDPGLGLRLIYFSYDVKMKEKGDIPEGYSVSREKKERFSLILESASTNQTSMYLCASSFLRGQGKGEKLFFGSGTQLSVL.

This clonotype showed up many times. This chain uses TRBV6-4 with TRBJ2-2; D is perhaps TRBD1 or TRBD2 (6 bases each). The CDR3 covers 18 residues. V was cut by 0 bases and J by 1 base, with 15 bases left in between. CDR1 MRHNA and CDR2 SNTAGT come from the germline V gene. CDR3 nucleotides: TGTGCCAGCAGTGACTCCCCGGGGGCTGGAGTGAACACCGGGGAGCTGTTTTTT. This translates into CASSDSPGAGVNTGELFF.

This clonotype was detected ten times or more. This chain joins TRBV15 and TRBJ1-2; D is unclear. Germline lookup yields CDR1 LNHNV and CDR2 YYDKDF (reference sequence). This CDR3 spans 16 amino acids. With 3 bases removed from V and 0 bases from J, the gap between germline ends came to 14 bases. CDR3 in amino acids: CATSSRRGSANYGYTF. Written as DNA, the CDR3 is TGTGCCACCAGCAGCCGGCGTGGGTCGGCTAACTATGGCTACACCTTC.

This clonotype has a count of ten or more. The V and J genes are TRBV12-5 and TRBJ1-2, with D possibly matching TRBD1 (6 bases). Germline V gene sequence: CDR1 LGHNT, CDR2 FRNRAP. The CDR3 is made up of 15 amino acids. Trimming removed 1 base from V and 4 bases from J, with 13 bases in between. CDR3 in amino acids: CASGLGGRGIYGYTF. CDR3 DNA: TGTGCTAGTGGTTTGGGGGGCAGGGGAATCTATGGCTACACCTTC.

This clonotype occurred many times. This sequence joins TRBV20-1 and TRBJ1-5; D gene unclear. Trimming took off 0 bases at V and 5 bases at J, with 8 bases between the two ends. The V gene's germline CDR1 is DFQATT and CDR2 SNEGSKA (reference sequence). The CDR3 length is 13 residues. CDR3 sequence (DNA): TGCAGTGCTAGAGAGGACGGGGATCAGCCCCAGCATTTT. Residues: CSAREDGDQPQHF.

This clonotype was observed many times. This rearrangement joins TRBV6-1 to TRBJ2-6, with unresolved D. This CDR3 contains 15 residues. V was clipped by 6 bases and J by 0 bases, with 9 bases between them. Looked up from germline, CDR1 is MNHNS and CDR2 is SASEGT. For the CDR3, the DNA is TGTGCCAGCAGCATCCAGATCTCTGGGGCCAACGTCCTGACTTTC. Translation: CASSIQISGANVLTF.

This clonotype came up many times. The rearrangement links TRBV28 to TRBJ2-3; 7 bases are shared with TRBD2. The V and J ends lost 5 bases and 3 bases, in that order; junction bases with no gene match: 17. The CDR3 length is 18 residues. Germline loops: CDR1 MDHEN, CDR2 SYDVKM. CDR3: CASSPPVLAGDRTDTQYF. The CDR3 DNA reads as TGTGCCAGCAGTCCGCCCGTTCTCGCGGGAGACCGTACAGATACGCAGTATTTT.

This clonotype was observed at least ten times. The V and J genes are TRBV7-3 and TRBJ2-3; TRBD2 might be the D (5 bases). The ends were cut back, 5 bases at V and 0 bases at J, with 27 bases in the middle. Per the germline V gene, CDR1 is SGHTA and CDR2 is FQGTGA. The CDR3 is 20 amino acids. The CDR3 protein is CASSPRPSAWETPSTDTQYF. Written as DNA, the CDR3 is TGTGCCAGCAGCCCTAGACCCTCAGCATGGGAGACCCCTAGCACAGATACGCAGTATTTT.